This TCR beta chain was recorded in a study of blood T cell repertoires in COVID-19. As for the study in general: Collection of acute and convalescent COVID-19 samples took place in the United States, Italy and Spain. PBMCs, B-cell-depleted T cells, or T cells provided the cDNA or gDNA that made up the material.

Germline V gene sequence: CDR1 LGHDT, CDR2 YNNKEL (reference sequence). CDR3 length: 15 residues. The trim removed 4 bases at V and 3 bases at J, leaving 5 bases unmatched. In the original processing: Quantification of nucleated cells was approximated via reference gene primer amplification. The table came from immunoSEQ multiplex PCR; TCRdb's copy has only in-frame clones and leaves some out. The V and J calls and the clone size are those of that table, but D and trimming were determined from the DNA. Of some 350,000 clones listed, approximately 82% are singletons. A single count supports this clone.

The sequence was collected from a man younger than 40 with active or convalescent COVID-19. The chain couples TRBV3-1 (or the pseudogene TRBV3-2) to TRBJ2-2; TRBD1 matches at 7 bases. The specimen sequenced was peripheral blood. DNA for the CDR3: TGTGCCAGCAGCCCCAGGGACAGATACACCGGGGAGCTGTTTTTT. Residues: CASSPRDRYTGELFF.